The 20 T cell receptor beta chains below come from one sample, sequenced in a study of breast tumors, draining lymph nodes, adjacent tissues. Axillary draining lymph nodes of breast cancer patients supplied the node samples. A single record per CDR3 protein comes from TCRdb applying MiXCR to the multiplex PCR reads. The sample holds fewer than 200,000 distinct CDR3 sequences, roughly a third seen once. Sequencing used axillary lymph node tissue. Source of these receptors: a female donor with breast cancer. Some clones in this sample may be carry-over from other donors' samples.

There are a few counts of this clonotype. V and J are TRBV6-2 or TRBV6-3 and TRBJ1-4; tentatively, D is TRBD1 (6 bases). Trimming pared 9 bases from V and 2 bases from J, leaving 7 bases between. Germline lookup yields CDR1 MNHEY and CDR2 SVGEGT. This CDR3 spans 12 amino acids. The chain's CDR3 is CARDRTNEKLFF. The CDR3 nucleotides are TGTGCCAGAGACAGGACTAATGAAAAACTGTTTTTT.

At least ten counts were recorded for this clonotype. J is TRBJ1-2 and V is TRBV11-3, with TRBD1 matching 7 bases. After removal of 2 bases from V and 4 bases from J, the junction contained 7 bases not matched to a gene. The CDR3 is 15 residues long. Germline V gives CDR1 SGHNT, CDR2 YENEEA. CDR3 amino acids: CASSLTTGVLYGYTF. In nucleotides, the CDR3 is TGTGCCAGCAGCTTAACTACAGGGGTACTCTATGGCTACACCTTC.

This clonotype showed up many times. The J gene is TRBJ2-3, the V gene TRBV6-4; D unresolved. CDR1 is MRHNA, CDR2 SNTAGT, per germline. The CDR3 consists of 13 residues. With 2 bases removed from V and 0 bases from J, the gap between germline ends came to 3 bases. The CDR3 DNA sequence: TGTGCCAGCAGTGACGTTAGCACAGATACGCAGTATTTT. Amino acid sequence: CASSDVSTDTQYF.

Ten or more counts support this clonotype. This sequence joins TRBV29-1 and TRBJ2-7; D not certain. The V and J ends lost 1 base and 7 bases respectively, with 11 bases between them. The CDR3 runs to 12 residues. Germline CDR1 SQVTM, CDR2 ANQGSEA. The CDR3 reads CSVEGNYEEQYF. Here the CDR3 DNA reads TGCAGCGTTGAAGGGAATTACGAAGAGCAGTACTTC.

This clonotype was counted many times. The rearrangement links TRBV3-1 to TRBJ1-6; the D is unclear. CDR3 size: 13 residues. V was trimmed by 0 bases and J by 10 bases, leaving 7 bases between them. Per germline, CDR1 LGHDT and CDR2 YNNKEL (reference sequence). DNA for the CDR3: TGTGCCAGCAGCCAAGAAGGAACCTCACCCCTCCACTTT. Translation gives CASSQEGTSPLHF.

This clonotype was detected only a few times. A much larger clone is a single base away; this may be a read error. The chain links TRBV19 to TRBJ2-1; 11 bases are a match to TRBD1. Germline-derived CDR1 and CDR2 are LNHDA and SQIVND (reference sequence). The CDR3 extends over 17 amino acids. DNA for the CDR3: TGTGCCAGTAGTATGGGGGCGGACAGGGGGCTTGTCAATGAGCAGTCCTTC. The encoded protein is CASSMGADRGLVNEQSF. The whole variable domain, filled in from reference TRBV19 and TRBJ2-1, reads DGGITQSPKYLFRKEGQNVTLSCEQNLNHDAMYWYRQDPGQGLRLIYYSQIVNDFQKGDIAEGYSVSREKKESFPLTVTSAQKNPTAFYLCASSMGADRGLVNEQSFGPGTRLTVL.

In its sample, this clonotype was seen a few times. A much bigger clone sits one base away, suggesting this may be a read error. This chain links TRBV6-1 with TRBJ1-2; no clear D gene. The CDR3 sequence is 12 residues long. The V end lost 11 bases, the J end lost 8 bases, and 18 bases lay between the germline ends. Germline assignment: CDR1 MNHNS and CDR2 SASEGT. The CDR3 is CAGRLGNFGYTF. The CDR3 DNA is TGTGCCGGACGGCTAGGGAACTTCGGCTACACCTTC.

The chain joins TRBV20-1 to TRBJ2-7, with D perhaps TRBD1 (6 bases). Germline CDR1 is DFQATT and CDR2 is SNEGSKA (reference sequence). The CDR3 runs to 15 residues. V lost 6 bases to trimming and J lost 0 bases, with 18 bases between them. CDR3 sequence (DNA): TGCAGTGCAATTCCCGGACAGATAAGCTCCTACGAGCAGTACTTC. Protein: CSAIPGQISSYEQYF.

The V call is TRBV27, the J call TRBJ1-5; 8 bases are a match to TRBD1. Trimming took 10 bases from V and 4 from J; bases not matched to a gene: 9. CDR3 size: 14 residues. Germline V gene data show CDR1 as MNHEY and CDR2 as SMNVEV (reference sequence). CDR3 nucleotides: TGTGCCACCAACGCAGGGGGCCCTAATCAGCCCCAGCATTTT. It yields the protein CATNAGGPNQPQHF.

Comment on this clonotype: The junction and the germline gene differ at one end; a read error may be behind it. This chain links TRBV15 with TRBJ1-2; TRBD1 matches at 8 bases. Germline V gene sequence: CDR1 LNHNV, CDR2 YYDKDF (reference sequence). The CDR3 is 17 residues long. The CDR3 coding sequence is TGTGCCAGCAGCGTTGAGGCAGGGGGCGATTCTAGCTATGGCTACACCTTC. It yields the protein CASSVEAGGDSSYGYTF.

In its sample, this clonotype was seen many times. The genes are TRBV14 and TRBJ2-3; 14 bases agree with TRBD2. Germline V CDR1 and CDR2: SGHDN, FVKESK. Unmatched junction bases numbered 8, after V lost 4 bases and J lost 2 bases. CDR3 length: 18 residues. The CDR3 bases are TGTGCCAGCAGCCCGCGACTAGCGGGGGGGCTAAACACAGATACGCAGTATTTT. Protein sequence: CASSPRLAGGLNTDTQYF. Based on the CDR3 plus reference TRBV14 and TRBJ2-3, the full variable domain is EAGVTQFPSHSVIEKGQTVTLRCDPISGHDNLYWYRRVMGKEIKFLLHFVKESKQDESGMPNNRFLAERTGGTYSTLKVQPAELEDSGVYFCASSPRLAGGLNTDTQYFGPGTRLTVL.

Note on this clonotype: A much larger clone is a single base away; this may be a read error. The chain is built from TRBV20-1 and TRBJ2-7, with a weak D call TRBD1 (6 bases). V gave up 4 bases and J gave up 6 bases, with 19 bases separating them. CDR3 length equals 14 residues. Germline CDR1 DFQATT, CDR2 SNEGSKA (reference sequence). The CDR3 bases are TGCAGTGCTAAGGAAGGGACATGGGTCTCCGAGCAGTACTTC. This translates into CSAKEGTWVSEQYF.

This clonotype was seen only a few times. The CDR3 loop reads CASSYGGGQVDTQYF. The CDR3 DNA sequence: TGTGCCAGCAGTTACGGGGGGGGGCAAGTAGATACGCAGTATTTT. The gene calls are TRBV6-5 and TRBJ2-3; a weak D match, TRBD2 (7 bases). The ends were cut back, 2 bases at V and 5 bases at J, with 14 bases in the middle. In germline, CDR1 is MNHEY, CDR2 SVGAGI. The CDR3 runs to 15 residues.

The chain employs TRBV5-5 and TRBJ2-7, with D possibly matching TRBD1 (6 bases). Germline CDR1 is SGHKS and CDR2 is YYEKEE (reference sequence). V lost 1 base and J 0 bases, leaving 8 bases between the germline ends. This CDR3 comprises 14 residues. The CDR3 DNA is TGTGCCAGCAGCTTGACAGGGACCTCCTACGAGCAGTACTTC. Residues: CASSLTGTSYEQYF. Combining the CDR3 with reference TRBV5-5 and TRBJ2-7 gives the whole variable domain DAGVTQSPTHLIKTRGQQVTLRCSPISGHKSVSWYQQVLGQGPQFIFQYYEKEERGRGNFPDRFSARQFPNYSSELNVNALLLGDSALYLCASSLTGTSYEQYFGPGTRLTVT.

The chain combines TRBV20-1 with TRBJ1-4; no reliable D call. V was cut by 0 bases and J by 8 bases, with 13 bases left in between. CDR3 length equals 14 residues. Germline lookup yields CDR1 DFQATT and CDR2 SNEGSKA (reference sequence). CDR3 residues: CSAREASGIEKLFF. CDR3 DNA: TGCAGTGCTAGAGAGGCTAGCGGGATCGAAAAACTGTTTTTT.

This clonotype has ten or more counts. The chain carries TRBV19 and TRBJ2-7, with 10 positions matching TRBD2. CDR1 and CDR2 (germline): LNHDA, SQIVND (reference sequence). The ends lost 6 bases at V and 2 bases at J; junction bases unmatched: 7. The CDR3 extends over 15 amino acids. The CDR3 sequence: CASRPSSGRPYEQYF. In DNA, the CDR3 is TGTGCCAGTAGACCAAGTAGCGGGAGGCCCTACGAGCAGTACTTC.

Comments on this clonotype: A much larger clone is a single base away; this may be a read error. This rearrangement joins TRBV6-6 to TRBJ2-5; D is unclear. Germline CDR1 is MNHNY and CDR2 is SVGAGI (reference sequence). CDR3 size: 13 residues. The CDR3 spells CACSSRLEETQYF. The CDR3 DNA follows: TGTGCCTGCAGTTCAAGATTAGAAGAGACCCAGTACTTC.

On this clonotype: A much bigger clone sits one base away, suggesting this may be a read error. The chain carries TRBV5-4 and TRBJ2-3; TRBD2 agrees at 10 bases. This CDR3 spans 18 amino acids. The V gene's germline CDR1 is SGHNT and CDR2 YYREEE (reference sequence). V lost 0 bases and J lost 5; bases outside the gene matches: 12. The CDR3 is CASSLAGPAGGKGDTQYF. CDR3 DNA sequence: TGTGCCAGCAGCTTGGCGGGACCAGCGGGAGGGAAAGGAGATACGCAGTATTTT. Complete variable domain (other parts from reference TRBV5-4 and TRBJ2-3): ETGVTQSPTHLIKTRGQQVTLRCSSQSGHNTVSWYQQALGQGPQFIFQYYREEENGRGNFPPRFSGLQFPNYSSELNVNALELDDSALYLCASSLAGPAGGKGDTQYFGPGTRLTVL.

This chain joins TRBV7-9 and TRBJ1-1, with a possible D match to TRBD1 (5 bases). The CDR3 totals 12 residues. V was trimmed by 3 bases and J by 7 bases, leaving 9 bases between them. Looked up from germline, CDR1 is SEHNR and CDR2 is FQNEAQ (reference sequence). CDR3 sequence (DNA): TGTGCCAGCAGCTTGTCAGGGATTGAAGCTTTCTTT. Protein sequence: CASSLSGIEAFF.

In its sample, this clonotype was seen many times. V and J are TRBV7-9 and TRBJ1-6; D is unclear. CDR3 length equals 14 residues. Germline V gene sequence: CDR1 SEHNR, CDR2 FQNEAQ (reference sequence). Trimming left V 5 bases short and J 7 bases short, with 12 bases between. CDR3 bases: TGTGCCAGCAGCCCGGTACTGCCGAATTCACCCCTCCACTTT. Protein sequence: CASSPVLPNSPLHF.